This T cell receptor beta chain stems from a study of tumor and adjacent non-tumor tissue in lung cancer. The overall study: On average, productive TCRbeta reads reached about 4.17 million per sample.

No cell sorting was done before RNA was extracted from the tissue. Regarding this clonotype: The junction departs from germline at one end; a sequencing error may be responsible.

The library came from three nested PCR rounds adapted from ARM-PCR protocols. TCRdb re-called the multiplex PCR reads with MiXCR, one entry per CDR3 protein. The table shows roughly 220,000 distinct CDR3 sequences, with roughly 70% occurring only once. The CDR3 is 15 residues long. The germline V gene encodes CDR1 MNHEY and CDR2 SVGAGI. The V gene is TRBV6-5, the J gene TRBJ2-2; D unresolved. Sequences were obtained from lung tumor tissue. This sequence was found in a man in his 60s with non-small cell lung cancer. The CDR3 nucleotides read TGTACCAGCAGTTACTGGGCAGGTTACACCGGGGAGCTGTTTTTT. Translated, it gives CTSSYWAGYTGELFF.